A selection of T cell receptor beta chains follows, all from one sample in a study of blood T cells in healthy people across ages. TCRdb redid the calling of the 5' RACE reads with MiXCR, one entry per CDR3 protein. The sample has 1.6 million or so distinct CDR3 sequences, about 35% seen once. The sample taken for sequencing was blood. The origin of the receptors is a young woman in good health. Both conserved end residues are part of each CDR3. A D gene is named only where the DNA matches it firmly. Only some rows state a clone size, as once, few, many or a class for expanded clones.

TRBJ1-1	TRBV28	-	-	CASSLGRGGFDTEAFF	TGTGCCAGCAGTTTGGGTCGGGGCGGGTTTGACACTGAAGCTTTCTTT
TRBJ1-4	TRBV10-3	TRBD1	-	CAVSEPGTGGEKLFF	TGTGCCGTCAGTGAGCCGGGGACAGGTGGTGAAAAACTGTTTTTT
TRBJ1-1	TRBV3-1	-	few	CASSHEAGVRNTEAFF	TGTGCCAGCAGCCATGAGGCAGGGGTAAGGAACACTGAAGCTTTCTTT
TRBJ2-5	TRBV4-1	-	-	CASSQGFGSRETQYF	TGCGCCAGCAGCCAGGGTTTTGGGTCGAGGGAGACCCAGTACTTC
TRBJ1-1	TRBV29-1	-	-	CSVEPAAAFF	TGCAGCGTTGAACCCGCTGCAGCTTTCTTT
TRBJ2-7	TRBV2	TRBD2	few	CASSKGLAGPYEQYF	TGTGCCAGCAGTAAAGGACTAGCGGGGCCCTACGAGCAGTACTTC
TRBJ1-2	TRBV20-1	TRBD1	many	CSATGTANYGYTF	TGCAGTGCTACCGGGACAGCTAACTATGGCTACACCTTC
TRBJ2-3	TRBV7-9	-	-	CASAPLGDTQYF	TGTGCCAGCGCTCCCCTCGGGGATACGCAGTATTTT
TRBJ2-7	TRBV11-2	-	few	CASSFVSDGYEQYF	TGTGCCAGCAGCTTTGTTTCTGACGGCTACGAGCAGTACTTC
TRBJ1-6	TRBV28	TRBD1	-	CASATGVRSSPLHF	TGTGCCAGTGCCACAGGGGTTCGTAGTTCACCCCTCCACTTT
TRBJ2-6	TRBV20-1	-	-	CSVSGPQDSGANVLTF	TGCAGTGTTTCCGGGCCGCAGGATTCTGGGGCCAACGTCCTGACTTTC
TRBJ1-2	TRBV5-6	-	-	CASSLDKQGWYGYTF	TGTGCCAGCAGCTTGGATAAGCAGGGGTGGTATGGCTACACCTTC
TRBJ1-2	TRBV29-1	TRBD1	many	CSVRDRRGGYTF	TGCAGCGTTCGGGACAGACGGGGTGGCTACACCTTC
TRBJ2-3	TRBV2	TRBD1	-	CASSRLGQYTDTQYF	TGTGCCAGCAGCAGGTTGGGACAGTACACAGATACGCAGTATTTT
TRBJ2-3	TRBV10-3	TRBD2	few	CATQTSGGTDTQYF	TGTGCCACCCAGACTAGCGGAGGCACAGATACGCAGTATTTT
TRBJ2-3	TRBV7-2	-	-	CAGAVLRDTQYF	TGTGCCGGAGCGGTATTAAGGGATACGCAGTATTTT
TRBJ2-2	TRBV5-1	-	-	CASSQQGGLGGELFF	TGCGCCAGCAGCCAGCAGGGGGGGCTCGGCGGGGAGCTGTTTTTT
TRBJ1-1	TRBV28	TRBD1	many	CASSPRRWTGGELGTEAFF	TGTGCCAGCAGTCCCCGACGGTGGACAGGGGGCGAGTTGGGCACTGAAGCTTTCTTT
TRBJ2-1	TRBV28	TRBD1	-	CASREGQAAYEQDF	TGTGCCAGCAGAGAGGGACAGGCTGCCTACGAGCAGGACTTC
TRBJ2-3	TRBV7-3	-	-	CASSEDKATDTQYF	TGTGCCAGCAGCGAAGACAAGGCCACAGATACGCAGTATTTT
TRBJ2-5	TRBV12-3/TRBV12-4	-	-	CASSLSSIYNEQYF	TGTGCCAGCAGTTTATCTTCCATCTACAATGAGCAGTACTTC
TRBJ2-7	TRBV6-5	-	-	CAAGGAYEQYF	TGTGCCGCAGGGGGGGCCTACGAGCAGTACTTC
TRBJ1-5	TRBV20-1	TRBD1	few	CSARPQGARDQPQHF	TGCAGTGCTAGACCCCAGGGGGCGAGGGATCAGCCCCAGCATTTT
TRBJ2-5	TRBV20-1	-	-	CAPTLGETQYF	TGCGCTCCGACCCTGGGAGAGACCCAGTACTTC
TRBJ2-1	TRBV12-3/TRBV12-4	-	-	CASSVHLTSSSCNEQFF	TGTGCCAGCAGTGTACACCTGACCAGCTCGTCCTGCAATGAGCAGTTCTTC
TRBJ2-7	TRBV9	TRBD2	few	CASSAKTSPRHEQYF	TGTGCCAGCAGCGCTAAGACTAGCCCGAGACACGAGCAGTACTTC
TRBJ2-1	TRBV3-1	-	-	CASSHGRGSYNEQFF	TGTGCCAGCAGCCACGGGCGGGGCTCCTACAATGAGCAGTTCTTC
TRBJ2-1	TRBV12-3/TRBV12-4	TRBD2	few	CASSLMLAGGDYYNEQFF	TGTGCCAGCAGTTTGATGCTAGCGGGGGGCGATTACTACAATGAGCAGTTCTTC
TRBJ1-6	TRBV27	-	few	CASSVRWGLRNSPLHF	TGTGCCAGCAGTGTCAGATGGGGGCTTAGGAATTCACCCCTCCACTTT
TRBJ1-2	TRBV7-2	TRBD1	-	CASSRGTGVGYTF	TGTGCCAGCAGCCGTGGGACAGGGGTTGGCTACACCTTC
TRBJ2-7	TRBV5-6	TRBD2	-	CASSSTSGGAIPYEQYF	TGTGCCAGCAGCTCCACTTCGGGGGGGGCAATCCCCTACGAGCAGTACTTC
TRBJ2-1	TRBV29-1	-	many	CSVPARSSYNEQFF	TGCAGCGTTCCCGCTAGGAGCTCCTACAATGAGCAGTTCTTC
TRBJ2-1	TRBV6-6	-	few	CASSYSTSYNEQFF	TGTGCCAGCAGTTACTCTACCTCCTACAATGAGCAGTTCTTC
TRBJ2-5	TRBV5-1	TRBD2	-	CASSLQGLAGETQYF	TGCGCCAGCAGCCTCCAGGGACTAGCGGGAGAGACCCAGTACTTC
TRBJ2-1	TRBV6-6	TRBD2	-	CASSYLPLAGDWQFF	TGTGCCAGCAGTTACCTCCCCTTAGCGGGGGATTGGCAGTTCTTC
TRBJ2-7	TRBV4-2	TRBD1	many	CASGQGADLPYEQYF	TGTGCCAGCGGTCAGGGGGCCGACCTCCCCTACGAGCAGTACTTC
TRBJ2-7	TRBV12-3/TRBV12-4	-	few	CASSRGLGTQGSYEQYF	TGTGCCAGCAGCCGGGGCCTGGGCACCCAAGGGTCCTACGAGCAGTACTTC
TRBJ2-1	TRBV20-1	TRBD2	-	CGARDEGLAGTSYNEQFF	TGCGGTGCTAGAGATGAGGGACTAGCGGGGACCAGCTACAATGAGCAGTTCTTC
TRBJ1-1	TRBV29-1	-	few	CSVEGHLDTEAFF	TGCAGCGTTGAGGGGCACCTGGACACTGAAGCTTTCTTT
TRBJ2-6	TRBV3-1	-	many	CASSHTDSLHVLTF	TGTGCCAGCAGCCACACTGACAGTTTACACGTCCTGACTTTC
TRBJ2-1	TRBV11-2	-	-	CASSSLTGTYNEQFF	TGTGCCAGCAGCTCGTTAACCGGGACGTACAATGAGCAGTTCTTC
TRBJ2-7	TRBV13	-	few	CASSPTLKRRQYEQYF	TGTGCCAGCAGCCCCACCTTAAAACGTAGGCAATACGAGCAGTACTTC
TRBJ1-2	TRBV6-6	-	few	CASSYLLAGKTYGYTF	TGTGCCAGCAGTTACTTATTGGCAGGCAAGACTTATGGCTACACCTTC